The 30 T cell receptor beta chains listed next were all sequenced from one sample in a study of T cell repertoires in cytomegalovirus infection. MiXCR, run by TCRdb on the reads, gives a single entry per CDR3 protein. Seen here are some 600,000 distinct CDR3 sequences, approximately 24% observed once, and the top ten hold around 7.6%. Source material: CD8+ T cells from PBMCs. These receptors came from a human donor in good health (CMV status not recorded). Some clones in this sample may be carry-over from other donors' samples.

The chain uses TRBV28 and TRBJ2-1, with a possible D match to TRBD2 (5 bases). V lost 1 base and J lost 7, with 17 bases in between. This CDR3 spans 16 amino acids. The germline CDR1 and CDR2 sequences are MDHEN and SYDVKM. Here the CDR3 reads CASSLFGGSATNEQFF. The CDR3, as DNA: TGTGCCAGCAGTTTATTTGGCGGGTCTGCAACAAATGAGCAGTTCTTC.

This clonotype was found many times. The chain employs TRBV7-6 and TRBJ1-1; D gene uncertain. V lost 2 bases to trimming and J lost 6 bases, with 10 bases between them. CDR3 length: 13 amino acids. Germline assignment: CDR1 SGHVS and CDR2 FNYEAQ. CDR3 region: CASSLLRTSEAFF. The CDR3, as DNA: TGTGCCAGCAGCTTACTTCGGACTTCTGAAGCTTTCTTT.

The chain joins TRBV29-1 to TRBJ2-3; 15 bases fit TRBD2. Germline V gives CDR1 SQVTM, CDR2 ANQGSEA. With 6 bases clipped from V and 4 bases from J, the junction kept 8 bases outside the gene matches. The CDR3 consists of 16 residues. CDR3 coding DNA: TGCAGCGTCGACGGGACTAGCGGGGGGAGCGCAGATACGCAGTATTTT. Residues: CSVDGTSGGSADTQYF.

This clonotype was observed a handful of times. This sequence joins TRBV5-6 and TRBJ1-6, with 7 bases matching TRBD1. The CDR3 consists of 16 residues. The germline gives CDR1 SGHDT, CDR2 YYEEEE. The V segment lost 3 bases and the J segment 7 bases; nucleotides outside the gene matches: 10. This CDR3 is CASSSIRDRLNSPLHF. CDR3 nucleotide sequence: TGTGCCAGCAGCTCGATCCGGGACAGATTAAATTCACCCCTCCACTTT.

The rearrangement joins TRBV20-1 to TRBJ2-5, with TRBD2 identical over 7 bases. The CDR3 sequence is 15 residues long. The V gene end was trimmed by 1 base and the J gene end by 4 bases; junction bases not matched to a gene: 9. The germline V gene has CDR1 DFQATT and CDR2 SNEGSKA (reference sequence). DNA for the CDR3: TGCAGTGCTAGAGCCCTTGGGGGGGGTTTAGAGACCCAGTACTTC. The encoded protein is CSARALGGGLETQYF.

V usage is TRBV7-9 and J usage is TRBJ2-3, with 7 bases matching TRBD2. The CDR3 consists of 15 residues. The J segment lost 2 bases and the V segment lost 5 bases, leaving 7 bases of the junction unmatched. Germline loops: CDR1 SEHNR, CDR2 FQNEAQ (reference sequence). The CDR3 spells CASSPRDYLTDTQYF. DNA for the CDR3: TGTGCCAGCAGCCCCCGGGACTACCTCACAGATACGCAGTATTTT.

This clonotype was observed once. This chain connects TRBV4-2 to TRBJ2-1, with 11 bases matching TRBD2. The CDR3 totals 17 residues. The V and J ends lost 0 bases and 6 bases, in that order; junction bases with no gene match: 7. Germline V CDR1 and CDR2: LGHNA, YNFKEQ. The CDR3 sequence: CASSQDQLAGVLNEQFF. In DNA form, the CDR3 reads TGTGCCAGCAGCCAAGATCAACTAGCGGGGGTGCTCAATGAGCAGTTCTTC.

Regarding this clonotype: A read error may be the cause here, since a much bigger clone is one base away. The V and J genes are TRBV25-1 and TRBJ1-4, with 8 nucleotides matching TRBD1. The germline V gene has CDR1 MGHDK and CDR2 SYGVNS. The CDR3 length is 15 residues. The CDR3 DNA is TGTGCCAGCAGTGAGGGACAGGCCGGGCATGAAAACCTGTTTTTT. This gives the protein CASSEGQAGHENLFF.

This clonotype was seen a few times. V usage is TRBV27 and J usage is TRBJ2-2; 8 bases are a match to TRBD2. Germline CDR1 reads MNHEY; CDR2 reads SMNVEV (reference sequence). CDR3 length equals 16 residues. J lost 7 bases, V lost 4 bases, and 11 bases had no gene match. The CDR3: CASSSRPGGPNGELFF. CDR3 in DNA: TGTGCCAGCAGTTCTCGCCCGGGGGGGCCAAACGGGGAGCTGTTTTTT.

In its sample, this clonotype was seen many times. The chain carries TRBV7-8 and TRBJ1-1; TRBD1 matches 9 bases. The trim removed 6 bases at V and 1 base at J, leaving 3 bases unmatched. The V gene's germline CDR1 is SGHVS and CDR2 FQNEAQ. The CDR3 has 14 residues. The CDR3 DNA reads TGTGCCAGCAGACAGGGGGCTACGAACACTGAAGCTTTCTTT. Translation gives CASRQGATNTEAFF.

This chain uses TRBV20-1 with TRBJ2-2; D perhaps matches TRBD1 (5 bases). Looked up from germline, CDR1 is DFQATT and CDR2 is SNEGSKA (reference sequence). This CDR3 has 15 amino acids. V was clipped by 2 bases and J by 3 bases, with 13 bases between them. The CDR3 region is CSARSTTAYTGELFF. In DNA, the CDR3 is TGCAGTGCTAGATCGACGACAGCTTACACCGGGGAGCTGTTTTTT.

In this sample, this clonotype turned up a few times. J is TRBJ1-2 and V is TRBV5-5; D is possibly TRBD1 (6 bases). The CDR3 covers 16 residues. With 3 bases removed from V and 0 bases from J, the gap between germline ends came to 15 bases. Per the germline V gene, CDR1 is SGHKS and CDR2 is YYEKEE (reference sequence). CDR3 region: CASSSDRKPTNYGYTF. The CDR3 DNA reads as TGTGCCAGCAGCTCTGACAGGAAACCAACTAACTATGGCTACACCTTC.

This clonotype has at least ten counts. This sequence joins TRBV6-5 and TRBJ2-7; 9 bases map to TRBD1. This CDR3 comprises 15 residues. Germline loops: CDR1 MNHEY, CDR2 SVGAGI. The V gene end was trimmed by 2 bases and the J gene end by 5 bases; junction bases not matched to a gene: 7. CDR3 sequence: CASSYTSTGGDEQYF. In DNA form, the CDR3 reads TGTGCCAGCAGTTACACGTCGACAGGGGGGGACGAGCAGTACTTC.

This clonotype was counted only a few times. This chain joins TRBV3-1 and TRBJ2-6; D is possibly TRBD2 (6 bases). CDR1 is LGHDT and CDR2 is YNNKEL in the germline V gene (reference sequence). The V end lost 1 base, the J end lost 3 bases, and 7 bases lay between the germline ends. The CDR3 is 15 residues long. The CDR3 coding sequence is TGTGCCAGCAGCCAAGGGGAGGTTGGGGCCAACGTCCTGACTTTC. Residues: CASSQGEVGANVLTF. The whole variable domain, remainder taken from reference TRBV3-1 and TRBJ2-6, is DTAVSQTPKYLVTQMGNDKSIKCEQNLGHDTMYWYKQDSKKFLKIMFSYNNKELIINETVPNRFSPKSPDKAHLNLHINSLELGDSAVYFCASSQGEVGANVLTFGAGSRLTVL.

A remark on this clonotype: A much larger clone lies one base from this, so it may be a read error. The genes are TRBV7-2 and TRBJ2-1, with a possible D match to TRBD2 (7 bases). Trimming left V 5 bases short and J 4 bases short, with 24 bases between. Germline V CDR1 and CDR2: SGHTA, FQGNSA. CDR3 length: 18 amino acids. As DNA, the CDR3 is TGTGCCAGCAGCCCCGGACTAGTGGGGGGGCCGGGATACAATGAGCAGTTCTTC. This encodes CASSPGLVGGPGYNEQFF.

This clonotype was seen ten or more times. The chain has TRBV7-9 and TRBJ2-7, with D possibly being TRBD1 (5 bases). Germline V gives CDR1 SEHNR, CDR2 FQNEAQ (reference sequence). The CDR3 runs 14 residues. The germline V and J ends were trimmed by 5 bases and 0 bases, with 11 bases remaining between them. As DNA, the CDR3 is TGTGCCAGCAGCCCAGGGTACTCCTCCTACGAGCAGTACTTC. Translated: CASSPGYSSYEQYF.

This clonotype was seen a few times. The chain links TRBV7-9 to TRBJ2-2; TRBD1 matches 10 bases. The CDR3 consists of 16 residues. The ends lost 5 bases at V and 6 bases at J; junction bases unmatched: 9. Germline CDR1 and CDR2: SEHNR and FQNEAQ (reference sequence). The CDR3 sequence: CASSAPRTGGSGELFF. The CDR3 nucleotides read TGTGCCAGCAGCGCCCCCCGGACAGGGGGTTCCGGGGAGCTGTTTTTT. The full variable domain, in which reference TRBV7-9 and TRBJ2-2 provide the parts outside the CDR3, is DTGVSQNPRHKITKRGQNVTFRCDPISEHNRLYWYRQTLGQGPEFLTYFQNEAQLEKSRLLSDRFSAERPKGSFSTLEIQRTEQGDSAMYLCASSAPRTGGSGELFFGEGSRLTVL.

This clonotype was detected a few times. The chain recombines TRBV27 with TRBJ2-6; D is ambiguous. The germline V gene encodes CDR1 MNHEY and CDR2 SMNVEV (reference sequence). V lost 6 bases and J 0 bases, leaving 12 bases between the germline ends. CDR3 length equals 16 residues. As DNA, the CDR3 is TGTGCCAGCAGCCCGCGGCCCCTCTCTGGGGCCAACGTCCTGACTTTC. It encodes CASSPRPLSGANVLTF.

This clonotype was seen a few times. The chain combines TRBV4-1 with TRBJ2-6; D unresolved. The ends were cut back, 0 bases at V and 4 bases at J, with 7 bases in the middle. The CDR3 has 15 amino acids. Germline CDR1 is MGHRA and CDR2 is YSYEKL. The CDR3 region is CASSQEGSGANVLTF. The CDR3, as DNA: TGCGCCAGCAGCCAAGAGGGGTCAGGGGCCAACGTCCTGACTTTC.

Ten or more counts support this clonotype. The chain employs TRBV7-2 and TRBJ2-3, with 12 bases lining up with TRBD1. Germline V gene sequence: CDR1 SGHTA, CDR2 FQGNSA. The ends lost 2 bases at V and 4 bases at J; junction bases unmatched: 7. This CDR3 has 17 residues. Here the CDR3 reads CASSLRLRDRGPDTQYF. The CDR3 nucleotides are TGTGCCAGCAGCTTACGACTCCGGGACAGGGGGCCAGATACGCAGTATTTT.

This chain uses TRBV19 with TRBJ1-1; D is uncertain. CDR3 length equals 14 residues. The germline CDR1 and CDR2 sequences are LNHDA and SQIVND (reference sequence). V was trimmed by 5 bases and J by 1 base, leaving 11 bases between them. Here the CDR3 DNA reads TGTGCCAGTAGTTGGTCCTGGGAGAACACTGAAGCTTTCTTT. Translated: CASSWSWENTEAFF.

This clonotype occurred a few times. The J gene is TRBJ1-2, the V gene TRBV20-1, with 8 bases fitting TRBD1. Germline trimming cut 8 bases from V and 5 bases from J; bases unmatched to any gene: 13. CDR1 DFQATT and CDR2 SNEGSKA come from the germline V gene (reference sequence). CDR3 length equals 14 residues. This chain's CDR3 is CSPWTGKVSYGYTF. The CDR3 DNA sequence: TGCAGTCCTTGGACAGGGAAAGTTAGTTATGGCTACACCTTC.

This chain uses TRBV12-3 or TRBV12-4 with TRBJ2-5; 10 positions match TRBD1. V lost 2 bases, J lost 1 base, and 4 bases stayed unmatched. The CDR3 totals 16 residues. CDR3 nucleotide sequence: TGTGCCAGCAGTTTAAAGACAGGGGGCAGCCAAGAGACCCAGTACTTC. Translating it yields CASSLKTGGSQETQYF.

As concerns this clonotype: The junction departs from the called germline gene at one end, perhaps through a read error. This chain joins TRBV7-2 and TRBJ2-5, with 7 nucleotides matching TRBD2. This CDR3 contains 15 residues. Germline values: CDR1 SGHTA, CDR2 FQGNSA. DNA for the CDR3: TGTGCCAGCAGGACACTAGCGTGGGAGGAAGAGACTCAGTACTTC. It yields the protein CASRTLAWEEETQYF.

This clonotype was counted many times. The V call is TRBV12-3 or TRBV12-4, the J call TRBJ2-7, with D possibly being TRBD2 (5 bases). The germline V and J ends were trimmed by 8 bases and 0 bases, with 8 bases remaining between them. This CDR3 has 12 amino acids. The CDR3 DNA is TGTGCCAGCGGGGAGAGCTCCTACGAGCAGTACTTC. Protein product: CASGESSYEQYF.

In this sample, this clonotype turned up many times. The V call is TRBV12-3 or TRBV12-4, the J call TRBJ1-2; a possible D gene is TRBD1 (5 bases). Deletions cut 6 bases from V and 4 bases from J, with 18 bases between. The CDR3 covers 15 residues. The CDR3 spells CASSSTPDSSYGYTF. The CDR3 DNA sequence: TGTGCCAGCAGCTCCACTCCCGACAGCAGCTATGGCTACACCTTC.

The chain couples TRBV7-9 to TRBJ2-7, with D perhaps TRBD1 or TRBD2 (5 bases each). Germline CDR1 and CDR2: SEHNR and FQNEAQ (reference sequence). Trimming stripped 3 bases from V and 4 bases from J, with 10 bases between. CDR3 length: 13 amino acids. CDR3 nucleotides: TGTGCCAGCAGCTTGGGGACGACTTACGAGCAGTACGTC. This gives the protein CASSLGTTYEQYV.

The genes are TRBV29-1 and TRBJ2-7; D remains unclear. CDR3 size: 12 residues. Trimming pared 4 bases from V and 0 bases from J, leaving 7 bases between. Looked up from germline, CDR1 is SQVTM and CDR2 is ANQGSEA. The CDR3 spells CSVGTTSYEQYF. CDR3 in DNA: TGCAGCGTTGGAACTACCTCCTACGAGCAGTACTTC.

This clonotype was recorded many times. The chain employs TRBV12-3 or TRBV12-4 and TRBJ2-3; no clear D gene. Trimming took off 7 bases at V and 10 bases at J, with 15 bases between the two ends. This CDR3 has 12 amino acids. The CDR3 DNA sequence: TGTGCCAGCACCCTAGACTTGGGGTCGCAGTATTTT. It encodes CASTLDLGSQYF.

On this clonotype: The DNA is left out, because the CDR3 cannot be placed on it with certainty; the CDR3 is given as TCRdb lists it. The chain has TRBV12-5 and TRBJ1-3. Termini included, the CDR3 measures 15 amino acids. CDR1 and CDR2 (germline): LGHNT, FRNRAP. The CDR3 spells CASGLVMGWRDTIYF.